This paragraph covers one T cell receptor beta chain sequence. Sequencing used immunoSEQ multiplex PCR; TCRdb keeps in-frame clones, though not all of them. The table has roughly 60,000 clones, 80% to 95% seen once. These data originate in a study of T cell changes during pregnancy in multiple sclerosis. Germline V gene lookup returns CDR1 GTSNPN and CDR2 SVGIG (reference sequence). The CDR3 is 12 residues long. Trimming pared 0 bases from V and 5 bases from J, leaving 5 bases between. Sample: peripheral blood, taken in the second trimester of pregnancy. This sequence originates from a female donor with multiple sclerosis, enrolled in a pregnancy study. The V gene is TRBV30, the J gene TRBJ2-4; no clear D gene. CDR3 residues: CAWSVRENIQYF. The DNA for the CDR3 is TGTGCCTGGAGTGTACGGGAAAACATTCAGTACTTC.